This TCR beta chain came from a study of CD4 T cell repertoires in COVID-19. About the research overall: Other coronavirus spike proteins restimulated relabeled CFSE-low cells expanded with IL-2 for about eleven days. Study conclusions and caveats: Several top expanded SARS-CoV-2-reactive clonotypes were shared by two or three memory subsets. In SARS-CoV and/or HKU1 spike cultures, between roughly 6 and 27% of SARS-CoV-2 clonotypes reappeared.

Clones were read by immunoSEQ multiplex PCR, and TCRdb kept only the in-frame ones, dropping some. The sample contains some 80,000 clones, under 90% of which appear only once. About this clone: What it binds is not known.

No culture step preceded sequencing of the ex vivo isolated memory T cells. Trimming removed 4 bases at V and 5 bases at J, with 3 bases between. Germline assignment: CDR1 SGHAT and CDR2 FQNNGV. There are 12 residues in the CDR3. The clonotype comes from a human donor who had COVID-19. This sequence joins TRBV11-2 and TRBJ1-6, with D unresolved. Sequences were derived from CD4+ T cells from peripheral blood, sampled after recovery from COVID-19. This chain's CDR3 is CASSSNNSPLHF. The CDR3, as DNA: TGTGCCAGCAGCTCGAATAATTCACCCCTCCACTTT.